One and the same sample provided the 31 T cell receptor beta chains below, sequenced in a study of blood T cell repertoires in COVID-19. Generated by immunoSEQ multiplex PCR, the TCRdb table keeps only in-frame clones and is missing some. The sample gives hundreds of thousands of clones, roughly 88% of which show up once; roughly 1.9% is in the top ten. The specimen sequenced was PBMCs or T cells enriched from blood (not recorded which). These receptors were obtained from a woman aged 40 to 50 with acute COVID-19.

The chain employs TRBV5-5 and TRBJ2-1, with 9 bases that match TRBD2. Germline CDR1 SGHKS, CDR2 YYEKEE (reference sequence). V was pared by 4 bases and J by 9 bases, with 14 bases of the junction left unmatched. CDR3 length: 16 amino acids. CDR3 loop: CASSHNGRGGQVEQFF. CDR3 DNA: TGTGCCAGCAGCCACAACGGGCGGGGGGGCCAGGTTGAGCAGTTCTTC.

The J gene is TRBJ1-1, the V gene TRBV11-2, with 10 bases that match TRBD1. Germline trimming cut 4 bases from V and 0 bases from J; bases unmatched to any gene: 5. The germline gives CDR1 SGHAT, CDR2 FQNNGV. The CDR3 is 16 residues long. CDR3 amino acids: CASSSRQGALNTEAFF. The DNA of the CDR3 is TGTGCCAGCAGCTCCCGACAGGGGGCATTGAACACTGAAGCTTTCTTT.

The CDR3 protein is CASRRGQARNQPQHF. The CDR3 nucleotides read TGTGCCAGTAGGAGGGGGCAGGCCAGAAATCAGCCCCAGCATTTT. This rearrangement joins TRBV19 to TRBJ1-5; 7 bases align to TRBD1. Germline lookup yields CDR1 LNHDA and CDR2 SQIVND (reference sequence). This CDR3 comprises 15 residues. With 6 bases clipped from V and 4 bases from J, the junction kept 9 bases outside the gene matches.

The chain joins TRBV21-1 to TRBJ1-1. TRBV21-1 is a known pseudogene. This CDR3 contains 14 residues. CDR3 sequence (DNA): TGTGCCAGCAGCAGGAGGGCCGGAACCCCTGAAGCTTTCTTT. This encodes CASSRRAGTPEAFF.

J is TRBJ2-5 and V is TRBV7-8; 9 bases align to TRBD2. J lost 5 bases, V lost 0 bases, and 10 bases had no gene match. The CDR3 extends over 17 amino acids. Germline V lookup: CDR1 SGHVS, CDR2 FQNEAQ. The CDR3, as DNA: TGTGCCAGCAGCTTAGCATTAGCGGGGGACCGCCGGGAGACCCAGTACTTC. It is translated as CASSLALAGDRRETQYF.

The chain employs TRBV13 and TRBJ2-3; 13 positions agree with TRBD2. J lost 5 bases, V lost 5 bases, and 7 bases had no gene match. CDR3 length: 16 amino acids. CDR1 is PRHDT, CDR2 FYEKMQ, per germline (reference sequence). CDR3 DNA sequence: TGTGCCAGCAGCATTACTAGCGGGGGGGCCATAGATACGCAGTATTTT. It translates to CASSITSGGAIDTQYF.

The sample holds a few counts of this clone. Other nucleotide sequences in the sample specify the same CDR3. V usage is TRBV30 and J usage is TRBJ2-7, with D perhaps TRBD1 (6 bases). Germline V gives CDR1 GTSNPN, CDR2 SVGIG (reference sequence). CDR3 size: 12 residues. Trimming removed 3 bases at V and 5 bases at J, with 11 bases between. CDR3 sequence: CAWSLGAHEQYF. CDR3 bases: TGTGCCTGGAGCCTGGGGGCCCACGAGCAGTACTTC.

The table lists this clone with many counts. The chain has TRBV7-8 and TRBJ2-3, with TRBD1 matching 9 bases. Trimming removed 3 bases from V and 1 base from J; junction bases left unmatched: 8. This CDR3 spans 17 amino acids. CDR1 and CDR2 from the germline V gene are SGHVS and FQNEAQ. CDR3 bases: TGTGCCAGCAGCTTGAGACTACAGGGGGCCGGCACAGATACGCAGTATTTT. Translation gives CASSLRLQGAGTDTQYF.

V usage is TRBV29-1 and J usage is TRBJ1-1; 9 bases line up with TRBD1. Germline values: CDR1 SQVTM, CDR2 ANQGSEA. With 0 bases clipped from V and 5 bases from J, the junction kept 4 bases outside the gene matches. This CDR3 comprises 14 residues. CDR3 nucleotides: TGCAGCGTTGAAGAGACAGGGGGACGAACTGAAGCTTTCTTT. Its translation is CSVEETGGRTEAFF.

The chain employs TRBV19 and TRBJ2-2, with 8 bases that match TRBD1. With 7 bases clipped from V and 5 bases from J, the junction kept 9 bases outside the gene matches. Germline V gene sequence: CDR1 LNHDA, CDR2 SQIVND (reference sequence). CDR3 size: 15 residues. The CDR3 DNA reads TGTGCCAGTACCCTGAGACAGGGGTCGACCGGGGAGCTGTTTTTT. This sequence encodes CASTLRQGSTGELFF.

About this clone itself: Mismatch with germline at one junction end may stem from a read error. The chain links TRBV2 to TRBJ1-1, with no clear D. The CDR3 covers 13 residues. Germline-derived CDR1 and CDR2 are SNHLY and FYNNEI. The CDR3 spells CASSERQPPEAFF. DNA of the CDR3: TGTGCCAGCAGTGAGCGGCAGCCCCCTGAGGCTTTCTTT.

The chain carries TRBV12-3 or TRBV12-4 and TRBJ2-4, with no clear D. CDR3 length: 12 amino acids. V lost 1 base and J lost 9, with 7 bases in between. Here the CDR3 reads CASSLGTSIQYF. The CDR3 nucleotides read TGTGCCAGCAGTTTAGGCACCAGCATTCAGTACTTC.

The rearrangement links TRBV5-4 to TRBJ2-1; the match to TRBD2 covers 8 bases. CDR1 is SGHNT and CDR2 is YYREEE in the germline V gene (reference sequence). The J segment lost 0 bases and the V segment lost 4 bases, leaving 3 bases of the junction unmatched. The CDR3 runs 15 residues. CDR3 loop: CASSLGTSSYNEQFF. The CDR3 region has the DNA TGTGCCAGCAGCCTAGGGACTAGCTCCTACAATGAGCAGTTCTTC. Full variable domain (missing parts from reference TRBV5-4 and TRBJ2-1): ETGVTQSPTHLIKTRGQQVTLRCSSQSGHNTVSWYQQALGQGPQFIFQYYREEENGRGNFPPRFSGLQFPNYSSELNVNALELDDSALYLCASSLGTSSYNEQFFGPGTRLTVL.

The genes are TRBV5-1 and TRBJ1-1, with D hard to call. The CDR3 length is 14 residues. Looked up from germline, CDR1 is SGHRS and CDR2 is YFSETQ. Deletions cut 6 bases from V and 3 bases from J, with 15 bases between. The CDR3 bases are TGCGCCAGCAAACTCGGAGGGTTTGACACTGAAGCTTTCTTT. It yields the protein CASKLGGFDTEAFF.

CDR3: CAWSLQSNQPQHF. The CDR3 nucleotides are TGTGCCTGGAGTCTACAGAGCAATCAGCCCCAGCATTTT. The rearrangement joins TRBV30 to TRBJ1-5; D gene unclear. Germline CDR1 reads GTSNPN; CDR2 reads SVGIG (reference sequence). V was pared by 2 bases and J by 1 base, with 6 bases between. CDR3 length equals 13 residues.

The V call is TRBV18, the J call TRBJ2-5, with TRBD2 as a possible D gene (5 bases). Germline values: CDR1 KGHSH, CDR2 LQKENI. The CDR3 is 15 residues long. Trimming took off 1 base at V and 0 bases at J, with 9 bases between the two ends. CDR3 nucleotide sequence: TGTGCCAGCTCACCACGTAGCGCAGACCAAGAGACCCAGTACTTC. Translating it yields CASSPRSADQETQYF.

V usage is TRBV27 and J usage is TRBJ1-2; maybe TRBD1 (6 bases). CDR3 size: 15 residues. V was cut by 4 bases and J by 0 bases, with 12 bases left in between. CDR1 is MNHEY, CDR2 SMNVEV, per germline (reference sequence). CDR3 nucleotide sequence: TGTGCCAGCAGTTCTCCCAGGGGACCTAACTATGGCTACACCTTC. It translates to CASSSPRGPNYGYTF.

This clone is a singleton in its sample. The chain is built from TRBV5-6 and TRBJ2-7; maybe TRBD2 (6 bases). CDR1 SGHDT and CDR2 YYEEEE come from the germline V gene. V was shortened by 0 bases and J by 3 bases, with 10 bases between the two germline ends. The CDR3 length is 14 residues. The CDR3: CASSLATGVYEQYF. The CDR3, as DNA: TGTGCCAGCAGCTTGGCGACGGGGGTCTACGAGCAGTACTTC.

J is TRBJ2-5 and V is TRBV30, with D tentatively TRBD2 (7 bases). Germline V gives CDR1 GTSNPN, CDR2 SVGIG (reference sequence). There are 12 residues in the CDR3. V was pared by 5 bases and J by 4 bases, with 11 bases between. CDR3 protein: CAWGRGAETQYF. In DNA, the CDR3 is TGTGCCTGGGGGAGGGGGGCAGAGACCCAGTACTTC.

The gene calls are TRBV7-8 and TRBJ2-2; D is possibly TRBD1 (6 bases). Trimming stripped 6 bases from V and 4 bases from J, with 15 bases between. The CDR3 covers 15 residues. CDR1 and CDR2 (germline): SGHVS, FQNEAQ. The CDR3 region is CASSSTQGPTGELFF. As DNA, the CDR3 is TGTGCCAGCAGTTCCACACAGGGACCCACCGGGGAGCTGTTTTTT.

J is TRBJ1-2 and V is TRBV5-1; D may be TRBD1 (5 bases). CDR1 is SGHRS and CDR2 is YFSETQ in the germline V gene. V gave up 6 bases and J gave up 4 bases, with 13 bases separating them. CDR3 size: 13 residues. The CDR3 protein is CASTLGQGYGYTF. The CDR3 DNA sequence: TGCGCCAGCACTCTGGGGCAGGGCTATGGCTACACCTTC. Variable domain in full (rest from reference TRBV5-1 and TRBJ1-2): KAGVTQTPRYLIKTRGQQVTLSCSPISGHRSVSWYQQTPGQGLQFLFEYFSETQRNKGNFPGRFSGRQFSNSRSEMNVSTLELGDSALYLCASTLGQGYGYTFGSGTRLTVV.

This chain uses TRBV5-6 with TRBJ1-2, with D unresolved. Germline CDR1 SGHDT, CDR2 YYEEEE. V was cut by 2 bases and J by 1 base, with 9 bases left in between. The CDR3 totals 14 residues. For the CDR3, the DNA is TGTGCCAGCAGCTTTCGGAGGAATAACTATGGCTACACCTTC. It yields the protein CASSFRRNNYGYTF.

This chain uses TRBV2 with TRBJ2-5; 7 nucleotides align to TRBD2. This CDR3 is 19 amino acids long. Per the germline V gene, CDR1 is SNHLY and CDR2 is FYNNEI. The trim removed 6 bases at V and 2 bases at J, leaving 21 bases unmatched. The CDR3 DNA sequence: TGTGCCAGCAGCCAGAGGGGCGGGGGAGGCGGGAATCCTCAAGAGACCCAGTACTTC. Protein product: CASSQRGGGGGNPQETQYF.

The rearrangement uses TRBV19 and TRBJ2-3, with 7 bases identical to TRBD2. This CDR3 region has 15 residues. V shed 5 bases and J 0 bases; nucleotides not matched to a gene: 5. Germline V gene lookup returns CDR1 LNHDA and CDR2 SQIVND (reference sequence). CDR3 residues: CASSSLAESTDTQYF. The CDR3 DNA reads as TGTGCCAGTAGTTCGCTAGCGGAGAGCACAGATACGCAGTATTTT. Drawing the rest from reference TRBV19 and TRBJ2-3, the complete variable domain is DGGITQSPKYLFRKEGQNVTLSCEQNLNHDAMYWYRQDPGQGLRLIYYSQIVNDFQKGDIAEGYSVSREKKESFPLTVTSAQKNPTAFYLCASSSLAESTDTQYFGPGTRLTVL.

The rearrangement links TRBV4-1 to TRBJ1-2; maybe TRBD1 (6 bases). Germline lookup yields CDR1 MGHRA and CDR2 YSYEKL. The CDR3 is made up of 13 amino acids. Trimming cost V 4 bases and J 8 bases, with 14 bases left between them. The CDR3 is CASSPSTGLGYTF. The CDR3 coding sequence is TGCGCCAGCAGCCCCTCGACAGGCCTCGGCTACACCTTC.

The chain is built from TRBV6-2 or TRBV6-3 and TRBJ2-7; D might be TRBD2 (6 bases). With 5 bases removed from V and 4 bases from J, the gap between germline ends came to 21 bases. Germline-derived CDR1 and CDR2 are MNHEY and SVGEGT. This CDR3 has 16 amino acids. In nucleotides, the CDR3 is TGTGCCAGCAGTCCCCTTCTTGGCGGGGAAAGATACGAGCAGTACTTC. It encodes CASSPLLGGERYEQYF.

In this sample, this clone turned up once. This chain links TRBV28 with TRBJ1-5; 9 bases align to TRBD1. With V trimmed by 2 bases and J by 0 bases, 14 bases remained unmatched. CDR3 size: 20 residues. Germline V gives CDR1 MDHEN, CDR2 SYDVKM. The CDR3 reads CASSLKGQGFVMNSNQPQHF. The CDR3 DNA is TGTGCCAGCAGTTTAAAGGGACAGGGTTTTGTGATGAATAGCAATCAGCCCCAGCATTTT.

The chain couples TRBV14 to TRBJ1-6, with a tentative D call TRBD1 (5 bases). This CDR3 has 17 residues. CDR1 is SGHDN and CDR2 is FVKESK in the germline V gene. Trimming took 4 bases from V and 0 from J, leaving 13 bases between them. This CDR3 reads CASSPGRQSSYNSPLHF. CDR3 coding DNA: TGTGCCAGCAGCCCCGGCCGACAGAGCTCCTATAATTCACCCCTCCACTTT.

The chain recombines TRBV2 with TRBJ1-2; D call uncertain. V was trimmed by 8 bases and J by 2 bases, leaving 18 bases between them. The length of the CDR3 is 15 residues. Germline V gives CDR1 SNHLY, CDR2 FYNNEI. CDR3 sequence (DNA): TGTGCCAGCCGTCGCCCTAGAGGGCTCAACTATGGCTACACCTTC. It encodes CASRRPRGLNYGYTF.

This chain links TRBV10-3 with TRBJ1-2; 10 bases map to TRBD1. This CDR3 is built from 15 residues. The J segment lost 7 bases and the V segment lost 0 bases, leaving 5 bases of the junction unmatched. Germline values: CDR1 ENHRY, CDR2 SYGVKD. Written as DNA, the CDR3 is TGTGCCATCAGTGAGTCGTTGGGACAGGGGATTGGCTACACCTTC. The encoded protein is CAISESLGQGIGYTF.

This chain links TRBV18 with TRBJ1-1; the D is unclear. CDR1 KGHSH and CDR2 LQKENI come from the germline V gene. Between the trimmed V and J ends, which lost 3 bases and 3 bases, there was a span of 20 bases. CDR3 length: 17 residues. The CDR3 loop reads CASSPSSRATSYTEAFF. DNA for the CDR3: TGTGCCAGCTCACCCTCGTCGCGGGCTACCTCGTACACTGAAGCTTTCTTT.